This TCR beta chain was sequenced for a study of T cells expressing NK-cell markers. General observations from the study: A range of about 1.0-8% of CD8+ T cells consisted of dominant NKG2C+ clonotypes in roughly 6 donors.

Reprocessing the 5' RACE reads, TCRdb reports a single entry for every CDR3 protein and omits DNA. This sample's table reports hundreds of thousands of distinct CDR3 sequences. CDR3 length equals 14 residues. Concerning this clonotype itself: What it recognizes is unknown.

The rearrangement uses TRBV12-3 or TRBV12-4 and TRBJ2-7. Specimen: blood T cells: a sorted CD56 or NKG2C T cell subset, CD4+ or CD8+ T cells, or bulk PBMC T cells (not recorded which). This receptor was taken from a man younger than 35 in good health. CDR3 loop: CASSRRHGSYEQYF.